This note documents a single T cell receptor beta chain sequence. Antigen unknown. This sample stems from a study of OX40 agonist ivuxolimab in advanced cancers. Study-wide findings and caveats: Normalized expansion of T-cell clones was also low for some nonresponders. In the 0.1 to 3.0 mg/kg range, CD4+ and CD8+ blood T cells had expanded clonally by week 6.

This CDR3 comprises 21 residues. CDR1 MDHEN and CDR2 SYDVKM come from the germline V gene. After removal of 3 bases from V and 4 bases from J, the junction contained 23 bases not matched to a gene. Libraries were prepared by immunoSEQ multiplex PCR; TCRdb keeps only in-frame clonotypes and omits some of them. The profile shows about 89,000 clones, approximately 90% of them singletons. V and J are TRBV28 and TRBJ1-2; 10 bases agree with TRBD1. This material consisted of CD4+ or CD8+ T cells sorted from blood, taken in a trial of the OX40 agonist ivuxolimab. The sequence derives from an adult with an advanced solid tumor such as melanoma, head and neck, liver or kidney cancer. The chain's CDR3 is CASSFTFQRGQGRTKGYGYTF. DNA for the CDR3: TGTGCCAGCAGTTTCACCTTCCAACGGGGACAGGGGAGAACCAAGGGCTATGGCTACACCTTC.